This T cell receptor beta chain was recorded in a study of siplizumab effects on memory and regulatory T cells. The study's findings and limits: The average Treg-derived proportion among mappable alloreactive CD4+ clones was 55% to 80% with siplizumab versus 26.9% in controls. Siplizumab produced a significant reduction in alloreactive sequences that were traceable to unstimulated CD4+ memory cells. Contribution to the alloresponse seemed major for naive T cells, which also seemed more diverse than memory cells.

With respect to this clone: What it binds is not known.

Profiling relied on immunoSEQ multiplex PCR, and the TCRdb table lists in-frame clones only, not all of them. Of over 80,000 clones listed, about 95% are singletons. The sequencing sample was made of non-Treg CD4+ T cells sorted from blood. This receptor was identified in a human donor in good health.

CDR3 amino acids: CATSRAQGAPGSPLHF. The CDR3 DNA is TGTGCCACCAGCAGAGCACAGGGGGCGCCGGGATCACCCCTCCACTTT. The rearrangement joins TRBV15 to TRBJ1-6, with 9 positions matching TRBD1. Unmatched junction bases numbered 8, after V lost 1 base and J lost 10 bases. This CDR3 contains 16 residues. Germline V gene data show CDR1 as LNHNV and CDR2 as YYDKDF (reference sequence).